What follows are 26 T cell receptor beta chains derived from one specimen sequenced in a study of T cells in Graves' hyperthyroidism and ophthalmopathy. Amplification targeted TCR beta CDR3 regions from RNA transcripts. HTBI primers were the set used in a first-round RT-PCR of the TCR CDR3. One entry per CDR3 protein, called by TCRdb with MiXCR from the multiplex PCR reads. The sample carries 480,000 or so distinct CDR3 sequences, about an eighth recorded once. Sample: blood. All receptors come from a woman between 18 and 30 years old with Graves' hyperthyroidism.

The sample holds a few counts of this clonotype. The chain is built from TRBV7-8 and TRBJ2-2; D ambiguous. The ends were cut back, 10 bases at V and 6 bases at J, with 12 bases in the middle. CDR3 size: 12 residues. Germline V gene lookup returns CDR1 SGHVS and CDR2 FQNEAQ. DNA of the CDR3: TGTGCCATCTCGGTCAGTGCCGGGGAGCTGTTTTTT. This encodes CAISVSAGELFF.

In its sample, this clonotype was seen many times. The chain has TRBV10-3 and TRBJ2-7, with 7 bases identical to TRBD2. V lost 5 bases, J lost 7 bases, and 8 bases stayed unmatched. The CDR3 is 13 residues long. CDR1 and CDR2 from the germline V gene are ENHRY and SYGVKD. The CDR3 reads CAISFVAGREQYF. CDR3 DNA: TGTGCCATCAGTTTCGTAGCGGGTCGAGAGCAGTACTTC.

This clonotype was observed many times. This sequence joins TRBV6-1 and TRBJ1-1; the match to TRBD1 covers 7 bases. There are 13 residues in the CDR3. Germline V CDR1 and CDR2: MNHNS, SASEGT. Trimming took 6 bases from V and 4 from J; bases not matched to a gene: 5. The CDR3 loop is CASSPGGITEAFF. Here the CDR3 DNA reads TGTGCCAGCAGCCCAGGGGGTATCACTGAAGCTTTCTTT.

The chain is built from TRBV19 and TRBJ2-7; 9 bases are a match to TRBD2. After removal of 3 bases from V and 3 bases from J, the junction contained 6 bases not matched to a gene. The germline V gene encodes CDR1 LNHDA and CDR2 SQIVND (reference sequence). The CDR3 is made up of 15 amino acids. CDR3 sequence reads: CASSIGLASYYEQYV. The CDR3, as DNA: TGTGCCAGTAGTATCGGACTAGCGAGTTACTACGAGCAGTACGTC.

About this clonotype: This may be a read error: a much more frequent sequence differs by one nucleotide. In DNA, the CDR3 is TGCAGTGCTAGAGATCTCAGCGGGAGCACAGATACGCAGTATTTT. Protein sequence: CSARDLSGSTDTQYF. The chain employs TRBV20-1 and TRBJ2-3; D may be TRBD2 (6 bases). The CDR3 extends over 15 amino acids. Germline V gene data show CDR1 as DFQATT and CDR2 as SNEGSKA (reference sequence). Trimming cost V 0 bases and J 0 bases, with 10 bases left between them.

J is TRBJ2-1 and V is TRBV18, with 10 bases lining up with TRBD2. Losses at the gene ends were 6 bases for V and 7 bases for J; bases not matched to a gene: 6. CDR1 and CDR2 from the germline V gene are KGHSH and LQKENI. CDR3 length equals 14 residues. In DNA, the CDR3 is TGTGCCAGCTCCTCTAGCGGGAGAAGTAATGAGCAGTTCTTC. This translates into CASSSSGRSNEQFF. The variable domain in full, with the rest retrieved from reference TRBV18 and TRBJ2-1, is NAGVMQNPRHLVRRRGQEARLRCSPMKGHSHVYWYRQLPEEGLKFMVYLQKENIIDESGMPKERFSAEFPKEGPSILRIQQVVRGDSAAYFCASSSSGRSNEQFFGPGTRLTVL.

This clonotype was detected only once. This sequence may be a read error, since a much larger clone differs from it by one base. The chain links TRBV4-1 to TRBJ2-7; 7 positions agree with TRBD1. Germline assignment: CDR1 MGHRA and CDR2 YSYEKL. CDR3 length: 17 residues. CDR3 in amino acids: CVSSRQTGTVLSYEQYF. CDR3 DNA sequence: TGCGTCAGCAGCCGACAAACAGGGACAGTCCTCTCCTACGAGCAGTACTTC.

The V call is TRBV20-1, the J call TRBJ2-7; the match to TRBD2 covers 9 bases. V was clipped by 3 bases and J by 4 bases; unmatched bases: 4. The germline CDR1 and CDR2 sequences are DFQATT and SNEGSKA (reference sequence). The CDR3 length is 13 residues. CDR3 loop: CSASLAGRYEQYF. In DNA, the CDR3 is TGCAGTGCTAGTCTAGCGGGAAGGTACGAGCAGTACTTC.

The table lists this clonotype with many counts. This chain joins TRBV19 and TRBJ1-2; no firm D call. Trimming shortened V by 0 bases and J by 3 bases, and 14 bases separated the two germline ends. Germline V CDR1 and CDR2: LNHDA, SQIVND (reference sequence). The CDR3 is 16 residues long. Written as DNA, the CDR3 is TGTGCCAGTAGTATAGATCACGGATCATCGCACTATGGCTACACCTTC. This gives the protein CASSIDHGSSHYGYTF.

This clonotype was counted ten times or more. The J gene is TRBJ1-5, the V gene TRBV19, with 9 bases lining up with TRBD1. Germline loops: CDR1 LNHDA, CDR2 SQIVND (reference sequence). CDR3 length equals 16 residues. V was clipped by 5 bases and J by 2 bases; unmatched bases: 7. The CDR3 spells CASSLGTGQGNQPQHF. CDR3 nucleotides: TGTGCCAGTAGTCTTGGGACAGGGCAGGGCAATCAGCCCCAGCATTTT. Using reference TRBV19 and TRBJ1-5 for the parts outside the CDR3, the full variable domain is DGGITQSPKYLFRKEGQNVTLSCEQNLNHDAMYWYRQDPGQGLRLIYYSQIVNDFQKGDIAEGYSVSREKKESFPLTVTSAQKNPTAFYLCASSLGTGQGNQPQHFGDGTRLSIL.

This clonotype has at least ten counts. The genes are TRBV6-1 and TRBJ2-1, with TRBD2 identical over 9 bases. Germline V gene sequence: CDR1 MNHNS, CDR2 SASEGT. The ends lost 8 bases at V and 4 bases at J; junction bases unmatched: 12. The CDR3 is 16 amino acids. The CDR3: CASPQIAGEGYNEQFF. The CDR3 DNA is TGTGCCAGCCCCCAAATAGCGGGAGAGGGGTACAATGAGCAGTTCTTC.

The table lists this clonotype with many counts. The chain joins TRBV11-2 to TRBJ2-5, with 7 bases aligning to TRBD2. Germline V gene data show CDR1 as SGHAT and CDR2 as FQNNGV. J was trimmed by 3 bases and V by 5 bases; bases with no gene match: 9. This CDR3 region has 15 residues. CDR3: CASSPLRTSKETQYF. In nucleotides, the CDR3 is TGTGCCAGCAGCCCCCTGCGGACTAGTAAAGAGACCCAGTACTTC.

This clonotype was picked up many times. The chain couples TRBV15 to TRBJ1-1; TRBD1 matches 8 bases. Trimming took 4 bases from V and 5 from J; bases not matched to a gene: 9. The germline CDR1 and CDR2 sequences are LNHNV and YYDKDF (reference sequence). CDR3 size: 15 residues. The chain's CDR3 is CATSTSGQGWTEAFF. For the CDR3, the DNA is TGTGCCACCAGCACCTCCGGACAGGGATGGACTGAAGCTTTCTTT.

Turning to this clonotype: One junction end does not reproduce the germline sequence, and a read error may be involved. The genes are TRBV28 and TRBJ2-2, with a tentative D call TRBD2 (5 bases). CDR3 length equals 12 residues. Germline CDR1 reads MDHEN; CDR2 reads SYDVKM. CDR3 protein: CATISFTGELLF. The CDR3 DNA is TGTGCCACAATTTCCTTCACCGGGGAGCTGCTTTTT.

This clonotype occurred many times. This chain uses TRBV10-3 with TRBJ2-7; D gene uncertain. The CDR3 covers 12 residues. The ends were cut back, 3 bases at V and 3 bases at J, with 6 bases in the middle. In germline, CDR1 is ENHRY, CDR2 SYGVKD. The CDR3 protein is CAISEQNYEQYV. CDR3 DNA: TGTGCCATCAGTGAACAGAACTACGAGCAGTACGTC.

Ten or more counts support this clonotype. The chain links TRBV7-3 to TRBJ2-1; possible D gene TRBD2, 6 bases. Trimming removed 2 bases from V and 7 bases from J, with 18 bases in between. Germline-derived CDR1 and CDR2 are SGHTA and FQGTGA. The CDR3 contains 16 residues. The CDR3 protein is CASSLLGRGRGNEQFF. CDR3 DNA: TGTGCCAGCAGCTTACTGGGTCGTGGCCGGGGGAATGAGCAGTTCTTC.

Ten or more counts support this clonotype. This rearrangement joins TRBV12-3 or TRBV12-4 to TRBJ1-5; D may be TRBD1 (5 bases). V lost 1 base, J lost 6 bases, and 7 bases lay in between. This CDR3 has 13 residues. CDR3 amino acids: CASSLGRAQPQHF. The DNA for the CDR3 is TGTGCCAGCAGTTTAGGCAGGGCTCAGCCCCAGCATTTT.

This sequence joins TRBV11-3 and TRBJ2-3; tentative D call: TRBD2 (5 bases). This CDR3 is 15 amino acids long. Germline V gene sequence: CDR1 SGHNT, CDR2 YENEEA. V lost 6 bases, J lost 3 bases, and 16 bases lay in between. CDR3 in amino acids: CASRGGVGFTDTQYF. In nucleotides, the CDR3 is TGTGCCAGCAGAGGAGGTGTGGGGTTTACAGATACGCAGTATTTT.

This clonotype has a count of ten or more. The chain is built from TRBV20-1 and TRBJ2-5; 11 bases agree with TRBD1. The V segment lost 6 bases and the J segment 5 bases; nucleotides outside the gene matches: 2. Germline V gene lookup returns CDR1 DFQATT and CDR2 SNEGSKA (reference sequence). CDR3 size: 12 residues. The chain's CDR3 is CSADRGLETQYF. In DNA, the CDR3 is TGCAGTGCGGACAGGGGGCTCGAGACCCAGTACTTC.

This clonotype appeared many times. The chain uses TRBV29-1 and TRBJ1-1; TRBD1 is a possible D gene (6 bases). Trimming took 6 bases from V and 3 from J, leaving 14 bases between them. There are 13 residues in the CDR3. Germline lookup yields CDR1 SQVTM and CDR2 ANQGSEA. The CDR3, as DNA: TGCAGCGTCAAGGAGGCAGGGGACACTGAAGCTTTCTTT. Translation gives CSVKEAGDTEAFF.

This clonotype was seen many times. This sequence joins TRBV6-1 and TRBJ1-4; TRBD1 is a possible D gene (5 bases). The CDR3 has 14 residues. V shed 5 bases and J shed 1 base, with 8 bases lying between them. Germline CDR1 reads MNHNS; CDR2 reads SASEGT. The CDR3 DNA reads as TGTGCCAGCAGTCAGGGTGTAACTAATGAAAAACTGTTTTTT. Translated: CASSQGVTNEKLFF.

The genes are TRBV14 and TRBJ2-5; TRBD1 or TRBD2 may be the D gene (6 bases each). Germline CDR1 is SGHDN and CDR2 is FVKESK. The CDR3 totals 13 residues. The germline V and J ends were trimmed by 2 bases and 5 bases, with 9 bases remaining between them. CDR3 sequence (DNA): TGTGCCAGCAGCCAACCGGGGGCCGAGACCCAGTACTTC. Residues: CASSQPGAETQYF.

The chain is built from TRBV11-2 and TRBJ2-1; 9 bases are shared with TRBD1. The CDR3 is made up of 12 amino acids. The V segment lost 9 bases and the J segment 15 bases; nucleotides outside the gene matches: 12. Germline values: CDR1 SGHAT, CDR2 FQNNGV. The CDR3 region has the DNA TGTGCCAGTAGTATGGCCGGGACAGGGTGGTTCTTC. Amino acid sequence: CASSMAGTGWFF.

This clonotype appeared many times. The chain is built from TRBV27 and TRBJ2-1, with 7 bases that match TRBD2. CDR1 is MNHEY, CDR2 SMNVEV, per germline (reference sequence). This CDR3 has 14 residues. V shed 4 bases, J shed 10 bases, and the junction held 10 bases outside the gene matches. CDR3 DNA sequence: TGTGCCAGCAGTTCCCTCCGGGACTACGGGGAGCAGTTCTTC. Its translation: CASSSLRDYGEQFF.

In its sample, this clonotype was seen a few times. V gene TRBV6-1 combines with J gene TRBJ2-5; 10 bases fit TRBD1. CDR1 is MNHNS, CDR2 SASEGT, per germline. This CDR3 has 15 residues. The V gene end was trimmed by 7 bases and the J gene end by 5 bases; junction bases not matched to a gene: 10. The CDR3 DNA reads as TGTGCCAGCATTGTGGGGACAGGGGCTGTTGAGACCCAGTACTTC. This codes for CASIVGTGAVETQYF.

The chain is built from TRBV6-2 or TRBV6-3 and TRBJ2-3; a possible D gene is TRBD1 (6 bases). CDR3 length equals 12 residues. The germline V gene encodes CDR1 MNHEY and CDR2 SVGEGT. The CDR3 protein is CAARTDTDTQYF. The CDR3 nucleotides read TGTGCAGCCCGGACAGACACAGATACGCAGTATTTT.